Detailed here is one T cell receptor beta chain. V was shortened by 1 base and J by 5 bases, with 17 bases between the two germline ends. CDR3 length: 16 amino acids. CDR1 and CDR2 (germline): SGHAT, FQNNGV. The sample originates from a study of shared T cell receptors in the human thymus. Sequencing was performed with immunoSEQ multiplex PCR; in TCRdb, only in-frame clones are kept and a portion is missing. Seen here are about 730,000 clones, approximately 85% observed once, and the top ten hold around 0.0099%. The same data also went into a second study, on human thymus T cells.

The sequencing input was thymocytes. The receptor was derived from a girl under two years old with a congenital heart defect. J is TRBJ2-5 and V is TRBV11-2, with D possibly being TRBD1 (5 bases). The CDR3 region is CASSLGTQGYDETQYF. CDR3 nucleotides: TGTGCCAGCAGCTTAGGTACGCAGGGATATGATGAGACCCAGTACTTC.